A selection of T cell receptor beta chains follows, all from one sample in a study of response to subunit inactivated influenza vaccine. TCRdb re-analysed the RT-PCR reads in MiXCR, keeping a single row per CDR3 protein. This repertoire shows fewer than 550,000 distinct CDR3 sequences, roughly 27% found once; its top ten account for under 2.5%. Here the sequenced sample was CD4+ T cells sorted from PBMCs, taken 4 to 6 days after vaccination. Receptor source: a man in his fifties or sixties who received an inactivated influenza vaccine. The CDR3 runs from the conserved cysteine through the conserved F or W. Each record gives: V gene, J gene, D gene, clone size, CDR3 DNA, CDR3 protein. A D gene is named only where the DNA matches it firmly. The size field is filled for only some rows; it gives once, few, many or a size class.

>TRBV6-1|TRBJ2-5|-|-
TGTGCCAGCAGTAAGGGGACGAGAGGGAATTGGGAGACCCAGTACTTC
CASSKGTRGNWETQYF
>TRBV7-9|TRBJ2-5|TRBD2|-
TGTGCCAGCAGTCCCGGCCCGACTAGCGGAGAGACCCAGTACTTC
CASSPGPTSGETQYF
>TRBV20-1|TRBJ2-5|TRBD2|-
TGCAGTGTTCGGACTAGCGGGGGGGCTGAGACCCAGTACTTC
CSVRTSGGAETQYF
>TRBV5-1|TRBJ2-5|-|few
TGCGCCAGCAGCTTGGAGCCGAGTCGCCAAGAGACCCAGTACTTC
CASSLEPSRQETQYF
>TRBV20-1|TRBJ1-1|TRBD1|few
TGCAGTGCTAAAAGGGGACAGAGTGAAGCTTTCTTT
CSAKRGQSEAFF
>TRBV7-8|TRBJ2-5|TRBD1|few
TGTGCCAGCAGCTTTATCAGGGGGCGTACCAACCAAGAGACCCAGTACTTC
CASSFIRGRTNQETQYF
>TRBV7-9|TRBJ2-7|TRBD2|-
TGTGCCAGCAGCTTGGGGGGGTCTAGTAGCGAGCAGTACTTC
CASSLGGSSSEQYF
>TRBV14|TRBJ2-2|-|-
TGTGCCAGCAGCCAGTTGACAGTCACCGGGGAGCTGTTTTTT
CASSQLTVTGELFF
>TRBV7-2|TRBJ2-1|-|few
TGTGCCAGCAGCTTAATCGGAATACCGCTGCAGTTCTTC
CASSLIGIPLQFF
>TRBV28|TRBJ2-1|TRBD2|-
TGTGCCAGCAGTGCCGGGACTAGCGGGAGAAGGAGGTACAATGAGCAGTTCTTC
CASSAGTSGRRRYNEQFF
>TRBV7-8|TRBJ2-3|-|many
TGTGCCAGTTCGACAGGTTCTAGCACAGATACGCAGTATTTT
CASSTGSSTDTQYF
>TRBV6-1|TRBJ2-7|TRBD2|few
TGTGCCAGCACATCACGGGGGGGCCCCTACGAGCAGTACTTC
CASTSRGGPYEQYF
>TRBV15|TRBJ1-5|TRBD1|many
TGTGCCACCAGCAGAGATCGTCGGGGACAGGGGTATGGCAATCAGCCCCAGCATTTT
CATSRDRRGQGYGNQPQHF
>TRBV29-1|TRBJ1-1|-|once
TGCAGCGTTGTTGCCAGGCTTTCGAACACTGAAGCTTTCTTT
CSVVARLSNTEAFF
>TRBV9|TRBJ2-7|-|-
TGTGCCAGCAGCCCCTACCTGACAGACGAAACCTACGAGCAGTACTTC
CASSPYLTDETYEQYF
>TRBV6-1|TRBJ2-3|-|-
TGTGCCAGCAGGGCATATCAAGATACGCAGTATTTT
CASRAYQDTQYF
>TRBV29-1|TRBJ1-1|-|few
TGCAGCGGAGGGGGGCAGGGGACTGAAGCTTTCTTT
CSGGGQGTEAFF
>TRBV24-1|TRBJ2-1|-|few
TGTGCCACCAGTGATCGCCGCAGGGGGGGCGGGTTTAGGAATGAGCAGTTCTTC
CATSDRRRGGGFRNEQFF
>TRBV20-1|TRBJ2-4|-|-
TGCAGTGCTAGAGATCGCCTCGCACTTCAGTACTTC
CSARDRLALQYF
>TRBV5-6|TRBJ2-2|-|-
TGTGCCAGCAGCTTGAGCCTAGAGCTCTGGGTCACCGGGGAGCTGTTTTTT
CASSLSLELWVTGELFF
>TRBV10-3|TRBJ2-3|-|-
TGTGCCATCAGTGCTAAAGCCACAGATACGCAGTATTTT
CAISAKATDTQYF
>TRBV7-9|TRBJ1-2|TRBD1|-
TGTGCCAGCAGCTCGACAGGGGTAGGCTATGGCTACACCTTC
CASSSTGVGYGYTF
>TRBV28|TRBJ2-7|TRBD2|few
TGTGCCAGCACCGGGGGGGGCGAGCAGTACTTC
CASTGGGEQYF
>TRBV12-3/TRBV12-4|TRBJ1-3|-|-
TGTGCCAGCTTCCCGCCTGACTCTGGAAACACCATATATTTT
CASFPPDSGNTIYF
>TRBV19|TRBJ2-5|-|-
TGTGCCAGTAGTACCACGACAGCTTTCGGCGAGACCCAGTACTTC
CASSTTTAFGETQYF
>TRBV7-2|TRBJ2-3|-|-
TGTGCCAGCAGCTTCCAGGGGGGGCCCCTTAGCACAGATACGCAGTATTTT
CASSFQGGPLSTDTQYF
>TRBV29-1|TRBJ1-1|-|-
TGCAGCGTCTTCAGGACGGTCCCGAACACTGAAGCTTTCTTT
CSVFRTVPNTEAFF
>TRBV5-6|TRBJ2-7|TRBD1|many
TGTGCCAGCAGCTTGCTAACCGGGACAGGGTCCCACGAGCAGTACTTC
CASSLLTGTGSHEQYF
>TRBV20-1|TRBJ2-7|-|-
TGCAGTGCTAGGGGCTGGGGCGATTACAGTTACGAGCAGTACTTC
CSARGWGDYSYEQYF
>TRBV20-1|TRBJ1-2|TRBD1|-
TGCAGTGCTAGAGATGGTGGGACAGGGAGAATCTATGGCTACACCTTC
CSARDGGTGRIYGYTF
>TRBV7-9|TRBJ1-1|-|-
TGTGCCAGCAGCCCGAGGGAGGGAGGGAACACTGAAGCTTTCTTT
CASSPREGGNTEAFF
>TRBV10-3|TRBJ2-1|-|few
TGTGCCATCAGTGTAAGTGATGAGCAGTTCTTC
CAISVSDEQFF
>TRBV29-1|TRBJ1-1|-|few
TGCAGCGTGGGGGTCAGGGCAGACACTGAAGCTTTCTTT
CSVGVRADTEAFF
>TRBV15|TRBJ2-3|TRBD1|-
TGTGCCACCAGCACCAACAGGGGCCTCACAGATACGCAGTATTTT
CATSTNRGLTDTQYF
>TRBV12-3/TRBV12-4|TRBJ2-4|TRBD1|-
TGTGCCAGCAGGGCCGGGACAGTTGTAGCCAAAAACATTCAGTACTTC
CASRAGTVVAKNIQYF
>TRBV5-1|TRBJ2-2|-|few
TGCGCCAGCAGCTTGGTGTTCGCGAGGAACACCGGGGAGCTGTTTTTT
CASSLVFARNTGELFF
>TRBV7-2|TRBJ2-2|-|-
TGTGCCAGCAGCCAATGGGGGAGAGACACCGGGGAGCTGTTTTTT
CASSQWGRDTGELFF
>TRBV20-1|TRBJ2-6|-|few
TGCAGTGCCGTTCCAGGGTTTGGGGCCAACGTCCTGACTTTC
CSAVPGFGANVLTF
>TRBV4-2|TRBJ1-4|-|-
TGTGCCAGCAGCCAAGAGAGCACAGGGAGAAAACTGTTTTTT
CASSQESTGRKLFF
>TRBV12-3/TRBV12-4|TRBJ2-4|-|-
TGTGCCAGCAGTTTAGCGAGCGGATTCGGCAAAAACATTCAGTACTTC
CASSLASGFGKNIQYF
>TRBV27|TRBJ1-4|-|-
TGTGCCAGCAGTTTAAACCCCAGCAGGTCAACTAATGAAAAACTGTTTTTT
CASSLNPSRSTNEKLFF
>TRBV6-5|TRBJ1-6|-|-
TGTGCCAGCAGGAAACATAATTCACCCCTCCACTTT
CASRKHNSPLHF
>TRBV6-1|TRBJ2-3|TRBD1|-
TGTGCCAGCAGCTCGCCCGTCGGACAGGGTTCAGATACGCAGTATTTT
CASSSPVGQGSDTQYF
>TRBV12-3/TRBV12-4|TRBJ1-3|TRBD1|-
TGTGCCAGCAGACGGACAGGGGGCTCTGGAAACACCATATATTTT
CASRRTGGSGNTIYF
>TRBV5-1|TRBJ2-7|TRBD1|few
TGCGCCAGCAGCTTAATGACGGGGACAGTCCACGAGCAGTACTTC
CASSLMTGTVHEQYF
>TRBV29-1|TRBJ1-1|TRBD1|-
TGCAGCGTCGTGCGGGACAGGGGCACTGAAGCTTTCTTT
CSVVRDRGTEAFF
>TRBV29-1|TRBJ2-5|-|-
TGCAGCGTCCGACTAAGAGAGACCCAGTACTTC
CSVRLRETQYF
>TRBV18|TRBJ2-7|-|-
TGTGCCAGGGTAAAAGGTGATGCCTACGAGCAGTACTTC
CARVKGDAYEQYF
>TRBV5-1|TRBJ1-2|-|many
TGCGCCAGCAGCTTCATAGGGCAGGATGGCTACACCTTC
CASSFIGQDGYTF
>TRBV15|TRBJ2-3|TRBD1|-
TGTGCCACCAGCAGAGATCGACAGGGGGGAGATACGCAGTATTTT
CATSRDRQGGDTQYF
>TRBV6-2/TRBV6-3|TRBJ1-1|TRBD1|-
TGTGCCAGCAGGCCCCCGGGGACAGCGAACACTGAAGCTTTCTTT
CASRPPGTANTEAFF
>TRBV7-9|TRBJ2-3|TRBD2|few
TGTGCCAGCAGCTTAAAACTAGCGTTAGATACGCAGTATTTT
CASSLKLALDTQYF
>TRBV12-3/TRBV12-4|TRBJ2-1|TRBD2|few
TGTGCCAGCAGTTTATCGACGGGAGGGCGACATGAGCAGTTCTTC
CASSLSTGGRHEQFF
>TRBV7-2|TRBJ2-7|-|-
TGTGCCAGCAGCGCAACAGGGAAGGGGCCCTACGAGCAGTACTTC
CASSATGKGPYEQYF
>TRBV20-1|TRBJ2-1|-|-
TGCAGTGCTAGAGACTCATTGTGGCAGGGGTTAAAATACAATGAGCAGTTCTTC
CSARDSLWQGLKYNEQFF
>TRBV10-3|TRBJ2-7|-|-
TGTGCCATCAGGGACACTACCTACGAGCAGTACTTC
CAIRDTTYEQYF
>TRBV15|TRBJ2-1|-|-
TGTGCCACCAGCAGTCGAAGGGGCAATGAGCAGTTCTTC
CATSSRRGNEQFF
>TRBV28|TRBJ2-2|-|-
TGTGCCAGCAAACTGGGCACCACGAACACCGGGGAGCTGTTTTTT
CASKLGTTNTGELFF
>TRBV7-2|TRBJ2-2|-|few
TGTGCCAGCAGCGCAGGGGTTAGGGGGGAGCTGTTTTTT
CASSAGVRGELFF